The rows below give T cell receptor beta chains drawn from one sample of a study of beta chain features in type 1 diabetes. Only in-frame clones appear in the TCRdb table, and some are missing; sequencing was by immunoSEQ multiplex PCR. Altogether more than 300,000 clones are present, about a tenth being singletons, with the ten largest covering 0.9% to 1.1%. The sample was central memory CD4+ T cells from blood. The source is a young man with type 1 diabetes. The CDR3 runs from the conserved cysteine through the conserved F or W. D genes are given only for firm matches. A clone size is listed for some rows: how often the clone was seen (once, few, many), or a class if it is expanded.

>TRBV28|NA|TRBJ2-7|NA
TGTGCCAGCAGTTCAGGGAGCTCCTACGAGCAGTACTTC
CASSSGSSYEQYF
>TRBV11-2|NA|TRBJ2-1|few
TGTGCCAGCAGCTCAGGCGGAGGAAGCTATGAGCAGTTCTTC
CASSSGGGSYEQFF
>TRBV9|TRBD1|TRBJ2-5|NA
TGTGCCAGCAGCGCTAACACAGGGGGGACGGAGACCCAGTACTTC
CASSANTGGTETQYF
>TRBV30|NA|TRBJ1-2|few
TGTGCCTGGAGCGAAGGGGTAACCGAGGGCACCTTC
CAWSEGVTEGTF
>TRBV15|NA|TRBJ1-5|NA
TGTGCCACCAGCAGTGAGACTCCGACGGTAATTGCGCCCCAGCATTTT
CATSSETPTVIAPQHF
>TRBV9|TRBD2|TRBJ2-1|NA
TGTGCCAGCAGCGTAGAAGCTAGCGGGGGGTACAATGAGCAGTTCTTC
CASSVEASGGYNEQFF
>TRBV7-9|NA|TRBJ2-3|few
TGTGCCAGCAGCTCTCGCGCAGGGGTGGATACGCAGTATTTT
CASSSRAGVDTQYF
>TRBV19|NA|TRBJ2-1|NA
TGTGCCAGTAGTATAGCCCAAGCCTTGGGGGAGCAGTTCTTC
CASSIAQALGEQFF
>TRBV5-6|TRBD1|TRBJ1-6|NA
TGTGCCAGCAGCCTGGGACAGGGGGCTTCACAGGGTTCACCCCTCCACTTT
CASSLGQGASQGSPLHF
>TRBV7-9|NA|TRBJ2-2|NA
TGTGCCAGCAGCCCATCAGGGGTCGCCACCGGGGAGCTGTTTTTT
CASSPSGVATGELFF
>TRBV9|NA|TRBJ2-7|NA
TGTGCCAGCAGCGCCCCTAGTTCAGGATCGGGCGAGCAGTACTTC
CASSAPSSGSGEQYF
>TRBV10-1|NA|TRBJ1-1|few
TGCGCCAGCCGACCCTCGGGCAAGGGCACTGAAGCTTTCTTT
CASRPSGKGTEAFF
>TRBV7-9|NA|TRBJ2-7|NA
TGTGCCAGCAGCCGGACAGACTCCTACGAGCAGTACTTC
CASSRTDSYEQYF
>TRBV29-1|NA|TRBJ1-2|many
TGCAGCGCTCTACGTACTCTTGGGGGCGGTGGCTACACCTTC
CSALRTLGGGGYTF
>TRBV7-2|NA|TRBJ1-2|few
TGTGCCAGCAGCTTAGTCGTCTACTCCTCTAACTATGGCTACACCTTC
CASSLVVYSSNYGYTF
>TRBV19|NA|TRBJ2-7|many
TGTGCCAGTTGGAACGGCAGGACTACCGGGGAGCAGTACTTC
CASWNGRTTGEQYF
>TRBV10-3|NA|TRBJ1-5|few
TGTGCCATCAGTGACCGTAAACAGGAGAGCAATCAGCCCCAGCATTTT
CAISDRKQESNQPQHF
>TRBV19|TRBD1|TRBJ1-2|NA
TGTGCCAGCGCCCCGGGACAGGGGGCACATGGCTACACCTTC
CASAPGQGAHGYTF
>TRBV19|NA|TRBJ1-6|NA
TGTGCCAGTTCTATTCAGGGGCTAGTCAATTCACCCCTCCACTTT
CASSIQGLVNSPLHF
>TRBV7-2|TRBD2|TRBJ2-1|many
TGTGCCAGCAGCCGCCCGCCGGTTGGCGGGGGGGCGCGTGAGCAGTTCTTC
CASSRPPVGGGAREQFF
>TRBV7-8|NA|TRBJ1-6|once
TGTGCCAGCAGCTTAGCGGTGGACTATAATTCACCCCTCCACTTT
CASSLAVDYNSPLHF
>TRBV5-1|TRBD1|TRBJ2-3|NA
TGCGCCAGCAGCTTGGCCTATGAAACAGGGGCGCAGTATTTT
CASSLAYETGAQYF
>TRBV4-3|NA|TRBJ1-1|few
TGCGCCAGCAGCCAGGCTTCCGAGGGGGAGACTGAAGCTTTCTTT
CASSQASEGETEAFF
>TRBV6-5|NA|TRBJ2-6|few
TGTGCCAGCATGCAGGGTAACTCTGGGGCCAACGTCCTGACTTTC
CASMQGNSGANVLTF
>TRBV7-2|NA|TRBJ1-1|NA
TGTGCCAGCAGCTTCCAACACCTGTCACGGATGAACACTGAAGCTTTCTTT
CASSFQHLSRMNTEAFF
>TRBV25-1|NA|TRBJ1-1|NA
TGTGCCAGCATCAAGAGGACTGAAGCTTTCTTT
CASIKRTEAFF
>TRBV6-5|NA|TRBJ2-3|NA
TGTGCCAGCAGTTCTCCGGGGGGCACAGATACGCAGTATTTT
CASSSPGGTDTQYF
>TRBV6-6|NA|TRBJ2-1|NA
TGTGCCAGCAGTGACCCCTCCGGTCGAGGCAATGAGCAGTTCTTC
CASSDPSGRGNEQFF
>TRBV18|NA|TRBJ1-3|NA
TGTGCCAGCTCACTGGGCGCGGGACCCCGCTCTGGAAACACCATATATTTT
CASSLGAGPRSGNTIYF
>TRBV30|NA|TRBJ1-1|NA
TGTGCCTCCCGCTGGGTAACTGAAGCTTTCTTT
CASRWVTEAFF
>TRBV7-2|TRBD1|TRBJ2-5|many
TGTGCCAGCAGTTGGGACAGGGGGTACCAAGAGACCCAGTACTTC
CASSWDRGYQETQYF
>TRBV2|NA|TRBJ1-6|once
TGTGCCAGTTCCGGGACACGACATAATTCACCCCTCCACTTT
CASSGTRHNSPLHF
>TRBV5-4|NA|TRBJ2-1|few
TGTGCCAGCAGCTTTGGAACGCAGGGAGCATATGAGCAGTTCTTC
CASSFGTQGAYEQFF
>TRBV19|TRBD1|TRBJ2-7|few
TGTGCCAGTAGTCCACAGGGGGCGGACGAGCAGTACTTC
CASSPQGADEQYF
>TRBV5-1|TRBD1|TRBJ1-6|few
TGCGCCAGCAGCTTGATGACAGGGAATTCACCCCTCCACTTT
CASSLMTGNSPLHF
>TRBV28|NA|TRBJ2-7|few
TGTGCCAGCAGTTTACTGAGTTACGAGCAGTACTTC
CASSLLSYEQYF
>TRBV15|NA|TRBJ2-3|NA
TGTGCCACCAGCAGAGATCGGCGTACAGATACGCAGTATTTT
CATSRDRRTDTQYF
>TRBV25-1|NA|TRBJ1-3|many
TGTGCCAGCAGTCTACACGGGGCAGGGACCATATATTTT
CASSLHGAGTIYF
>TRBV25-1|TRBD2|TRBJ2-1|few
TGTGCCAGCAGTTTGGGCGGGGGATCATACAATGAGCAGTTCTTC
CASSLGGGSYNEQFF
>TRBV14|NA|TRBJ2-3|few
TGTGCCAGCAGCCAAGCGGGGTCGGGTACGCAGTATTTT
CASSQAGSGTQYF
>TRBV28|TRBD1|TRBJ1-1|NA
TGTGCCAGCAGTCAGGGGGGCCCTGGGACTGAAGCTTTCTTT
CASSQGGPGTEAFF
>TRBV2|NA|TRBJ2-3|NA
TGTGCCAGCAGTGAAACGGGAGCCGGGGCGCAGAGCACAGATACGCAGTATTTT
CASSETGAGAQSTDTQYF
>TRBV5-1|TRBD1|TRBJ2-7|few
TGCGCCAGCAGCCGTGAGACAGGGATCTACGAGCAGTACTTC
CASSRETGIYEQYF
>TRBV5-6|TRBD1|TRBJ2-5|NA
TGTGCCAGCAGCCCTGGGACAGTAGAGACCCAGTACTTC
CASSPGTVETQYF
>TRBV2|NA|TRBJ1-1|few
TGTGCCAGCAGGCAACAGGAGAACACTGAAGCTTTCTTT
CASRQQENTEAFF
>TRBV6-5|NA|TRBJ1-6|NA
TGTGCCTCCCGGACGGGGCGTAGGGATTCACCCCTCCACTTT
CASRTGRRDSPLHF
>TRBV6-5|TRBD1|TRBJ2-3|few
TGTGCCAGCAGTTATCGGACAGGGGTAGCAGATACGCAGTATTTT
CASSYRTGVADTQYF
>TRBV5-6|NA|TRBJ1-2|NA
TGTGCCAGCAGACGCGAGGTCTCTCAGGGCTACACCTTC
CASRREVSQGYTF